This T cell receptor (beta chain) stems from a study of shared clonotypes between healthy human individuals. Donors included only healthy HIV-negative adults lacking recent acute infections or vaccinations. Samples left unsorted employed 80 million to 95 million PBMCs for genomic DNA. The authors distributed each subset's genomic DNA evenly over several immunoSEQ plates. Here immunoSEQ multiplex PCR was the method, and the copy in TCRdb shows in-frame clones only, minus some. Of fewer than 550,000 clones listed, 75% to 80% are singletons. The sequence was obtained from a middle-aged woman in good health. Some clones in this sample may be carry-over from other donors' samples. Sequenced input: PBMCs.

The CDR3 protein is CASSQDRRNYEQYF. As DNA, the CDR3 is TGCGCCAGCAGCCAAGATAGGAGAAACTACGAGCAGTACTTC. This chain connects TRBV4-3 to TRBJ2-7; D call uncertain. CDR3 length: 14 residues. From germline, CDR1 is LGHNA and CDR2 YSLEER. V shed 0 bases and J shed 3 bases, with 9 bases lying between them.